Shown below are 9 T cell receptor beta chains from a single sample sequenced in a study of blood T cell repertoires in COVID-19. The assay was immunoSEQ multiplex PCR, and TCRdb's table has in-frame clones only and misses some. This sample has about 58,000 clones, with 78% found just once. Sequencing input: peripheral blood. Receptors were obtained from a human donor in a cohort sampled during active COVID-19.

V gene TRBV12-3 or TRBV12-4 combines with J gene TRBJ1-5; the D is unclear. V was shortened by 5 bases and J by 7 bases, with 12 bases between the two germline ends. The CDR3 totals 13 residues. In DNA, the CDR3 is TGTGCCAGCAGTCCCGGAGGGATCCAGCCCCAGCATTTT. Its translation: CASSPGGIQPQHF.

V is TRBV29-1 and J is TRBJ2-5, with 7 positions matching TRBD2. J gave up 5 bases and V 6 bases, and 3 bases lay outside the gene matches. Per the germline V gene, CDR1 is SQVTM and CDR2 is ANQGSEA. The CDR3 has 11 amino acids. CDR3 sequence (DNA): TGCAGCGTACTAGCGTTTGAGACCCAGTACTTC. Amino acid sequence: CSVLAFETQYF.

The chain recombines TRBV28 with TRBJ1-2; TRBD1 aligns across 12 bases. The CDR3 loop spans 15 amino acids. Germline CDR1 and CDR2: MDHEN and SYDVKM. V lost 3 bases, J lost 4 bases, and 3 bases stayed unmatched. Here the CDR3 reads CASSFGDRGLYGYTF. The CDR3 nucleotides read TGTGCCAGCAGTTTCGGGGACAGGGGGCTCTATGGCTACACCTTC.

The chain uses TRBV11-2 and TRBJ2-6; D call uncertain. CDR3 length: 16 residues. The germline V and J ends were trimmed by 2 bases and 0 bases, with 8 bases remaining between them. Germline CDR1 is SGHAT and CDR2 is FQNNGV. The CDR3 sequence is CASSLLNSSGANVLTF. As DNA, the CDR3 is TGTGCCAGCAGCTTATTGAACAGCTCTGGGGCCAACGTCCTGACTTTC.

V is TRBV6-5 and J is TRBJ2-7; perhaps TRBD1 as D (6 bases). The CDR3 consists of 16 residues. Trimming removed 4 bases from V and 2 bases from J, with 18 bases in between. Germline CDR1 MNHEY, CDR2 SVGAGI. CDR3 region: CASSWGSTGFPYEQYF. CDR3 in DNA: TGTGCCAGCAGTTGGGGCTCAACAGGGTTCCCCTACGAGCAGTACTTC.

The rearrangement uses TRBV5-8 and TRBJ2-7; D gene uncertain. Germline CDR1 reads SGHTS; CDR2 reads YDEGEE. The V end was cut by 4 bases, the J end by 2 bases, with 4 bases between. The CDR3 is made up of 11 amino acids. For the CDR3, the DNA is TGTGCCAGCAGCGCAGCCTACGAGCAGTACTTC. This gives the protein CASSAAYEQYF.

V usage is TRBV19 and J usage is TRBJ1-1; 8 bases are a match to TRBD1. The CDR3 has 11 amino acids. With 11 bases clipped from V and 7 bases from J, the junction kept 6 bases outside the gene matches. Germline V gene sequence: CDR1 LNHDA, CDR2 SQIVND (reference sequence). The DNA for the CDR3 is TGTGCCCTACGGACAGGGAGTGAAGCTTTCTTT. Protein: CALRTGSEAFF.

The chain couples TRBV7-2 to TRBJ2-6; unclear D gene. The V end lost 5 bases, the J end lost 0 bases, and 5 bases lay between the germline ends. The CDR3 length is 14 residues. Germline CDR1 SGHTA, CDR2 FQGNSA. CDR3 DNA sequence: TGTGCCAGCAGCCCCAGCTCTGGGGCCAACGTCCTGACTTTC. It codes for CASSPSSGANVLTF.

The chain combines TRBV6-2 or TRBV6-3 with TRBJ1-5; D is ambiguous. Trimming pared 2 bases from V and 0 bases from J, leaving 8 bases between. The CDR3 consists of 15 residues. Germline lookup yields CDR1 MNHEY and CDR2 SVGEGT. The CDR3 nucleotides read TGTGCCAGCAGTTACCTACGGGATAGCAATCAGCCCCAGCATTTT. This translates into CASSYLRDSNQPQHF.